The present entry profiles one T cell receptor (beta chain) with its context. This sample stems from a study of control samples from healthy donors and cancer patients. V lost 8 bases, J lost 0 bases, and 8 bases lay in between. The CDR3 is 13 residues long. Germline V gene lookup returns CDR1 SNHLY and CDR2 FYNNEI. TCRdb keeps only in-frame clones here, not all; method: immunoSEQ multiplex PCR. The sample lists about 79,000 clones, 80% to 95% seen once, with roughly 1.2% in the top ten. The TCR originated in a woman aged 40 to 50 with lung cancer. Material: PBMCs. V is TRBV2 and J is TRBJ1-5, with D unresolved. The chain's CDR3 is CASGLNSNQPQHF. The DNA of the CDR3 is TGTGCCAGCGGTCTGAATAGCAATCAGCCCCAGCATTTT.